Sequencing of this T cell receptor (beta chain) was carried out in a study of T-cell memory formation after mild COVID-19. Study context: Largely, TCR clusters stayed within a single donor. Study results and caveats: Some clones that responded were present in memory (sampled pre-infection), which suggests cross-reactive memory joined. Of the contracting clones, CD4+ ones lay mainly in CM and EM, and CD8+ ones in EMRA.

Researchers used 5'RACE with constant-segment primers to make TCR alpha and TCR beta cDNA libraries that carry sample barcodes and UMIs. TCRdb passed the 5' RACE reads through MiXCR, listing each CDR3 protein once. Of some 64,000 distinct CDR3 sequences in the sample, about a tenth were seen once. Trimming shortened V by 6 bases and J by 0 bases, and 23 bases separated the two germline ends. CDR3 length: 19 residues. Germline V CDR1 and CDR2: SGHAT, FQNNGV. A single count supports this clonotype. What it recognizes is unknown. The chain couples TRBV11-2 to TRBJ2-2, with D possibly TRBD1 on 6 matching bases. The sequencing input was PBMCs or a T cell subset sorted from them (not recorded which). The sequence was collected from a man aged 18 to 29 who had mild COVID-19 (a few samples of this study predate the infection). Cell type and time point are not known. The DNA for the CDR3 is TGTGCCAGCAGGCGTCTGGCCGGACAGAGAAATTCGAACACCGGGGAGCTGTTTTTT. It codes for CASRRLAGQRNSNTGELFF.